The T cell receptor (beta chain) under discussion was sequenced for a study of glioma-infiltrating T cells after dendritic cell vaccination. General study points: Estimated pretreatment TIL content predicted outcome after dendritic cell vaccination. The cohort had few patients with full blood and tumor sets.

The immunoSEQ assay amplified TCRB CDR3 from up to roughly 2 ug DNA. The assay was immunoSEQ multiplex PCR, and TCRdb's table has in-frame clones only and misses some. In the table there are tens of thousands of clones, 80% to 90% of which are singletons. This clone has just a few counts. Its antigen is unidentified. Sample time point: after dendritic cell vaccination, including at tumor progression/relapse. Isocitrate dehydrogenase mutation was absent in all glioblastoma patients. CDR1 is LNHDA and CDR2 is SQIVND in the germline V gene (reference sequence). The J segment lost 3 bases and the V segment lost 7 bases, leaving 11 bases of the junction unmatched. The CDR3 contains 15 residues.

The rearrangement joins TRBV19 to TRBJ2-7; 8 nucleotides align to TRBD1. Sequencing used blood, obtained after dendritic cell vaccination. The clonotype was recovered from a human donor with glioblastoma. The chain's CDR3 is CASTRSGQDNYEQYF. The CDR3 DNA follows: TGTGCCAGTACACGATCGGGACAGGATAACTACGAGCAGTACTTC.